The rows below give T cell receptor beta chains drawn from one sample of a study of PD-1 blockade in classical Hodgkin lymphoma. Some clones are missing from TCRdb's copy, which holds only in-frame ones; the method was immunoSEQ multiplex PCR. The table lists over 50,000 clones, around 90% of them singletons. The specimen was peripheral blood mononuclear cells (PBMCs), collected before the fourth cycle of nivolumab. All receptors come from a human donor with classical Hodgkin lymphoma. The CDR3 runs from the conserved cysteine through the conserved F or W. D genes are given only for firm matches. Some rows have no size entry. The others give once, few or many, or a class for an expanded clone.

TRBJ1-2	TRBD1	once	TRBV23-1	TGCGCCAGCAGTCATGGTAAGGTTGGACAGGGCTATGGCTACACCTTC	CASSHGKVGQGYGYTF
TRBJ1-2	.	.	TRBV6-6	TGTGCCAGCAGTTACGACAGTAACTATGGCTACACCTTC	CASSYDSNYGYTF
TRBJ2-7	.	.	TRBV30	TGTGCCTGGAGTAGCCCTGGGATAGCAAAAGCCGAGCAGTACTTC	CAWSSPGIAKAEQYF
TRBJ2-1	.	.	TRBV6-6	TGTGCCAGCAGTTACAATGTGCCAGCCAGCGATGAGCAGTTCTTC	CASSYNVPASDEQFF
TRBJ1-2	TRBD1	.	TRBV7-2	TGTGCCAGCAGCCCCTTCGGGACAGGGTCTCTAGCTAACTATGGCTACACCTTC	CASSPFGTGSLANYGYTF
TRBJ1-2	.	.	TRBV5-1	TGCGCCAGCAAGCAAATACAGGCTGGCTATGGCTACACCTTC	CASKQIQAGYGYTF
TRBJ2-2	.	.	TRBV19	TGTGCCAGTGGATACAGGGAACGGAACACCGGGGAGCTGTTTTTT	CASGYRERNTGELFF
TRBJ2-2	TRBD2	.	TRBV5-1	TGCGCCAGCAGCTTGGGGACTAGCGGCACCGGGGAGCTGTTTTTT	CASSLGTSGTGELFF
TRBJ2-5	.	.	TRBV7-9	TGTGCCAGCAGCTTATACGGGGAAGAGACCCAGTACTTC	CASSLYGEETQYF
TRBJ2-7	.	.	TRBV5-1	TGCGCCAGCAGCTTGCTGGGGGGCGAGTACGAGCAGTACTTC	CASSLLGGEYEQYF
TRBJ1-2	.	once	TRBV5-1	TGCGCCAGCAGCTTGGATTTCTCCGGCTATGGCTACACCTTC	CASSLDFSGYGYTF
TRBJ1-1	TRBD1	few	TRBV30	TGTGCCTGGTACTCCGGGACAGGAGATACTGAAGCTTTCTTT	CAWYSGTGDTEAFF